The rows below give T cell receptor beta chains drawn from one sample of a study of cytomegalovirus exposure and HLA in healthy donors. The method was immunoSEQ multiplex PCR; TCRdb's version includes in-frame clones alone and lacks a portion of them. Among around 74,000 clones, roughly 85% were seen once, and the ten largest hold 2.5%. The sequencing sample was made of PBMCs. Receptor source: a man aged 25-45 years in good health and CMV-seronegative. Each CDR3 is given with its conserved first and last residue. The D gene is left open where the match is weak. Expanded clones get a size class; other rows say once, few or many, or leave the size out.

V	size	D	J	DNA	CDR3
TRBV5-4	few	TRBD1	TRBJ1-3	TGTGCCAGCAGCTGGGACAGGGGTGGAAACACCATATATTTT	CASSWDRGGNTIYF
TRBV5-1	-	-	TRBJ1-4	TGCGCCAGCAGTCCCGGGACTACTAATGAAAAACTGTTTTTT	CASSPGTTNEKLFF
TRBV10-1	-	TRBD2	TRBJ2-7	TGCGCCAGCAGTGACGCTAGCGGGATCTTCGAGGAAGGCTACGAGCAGTACTTC	CASSDASGIFEEGYEQYF
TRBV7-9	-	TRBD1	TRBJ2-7	TGTGCCAGCAGCTCTTCCCGGGACAGAAACTACGAGCAGTACTTC	CASSSSRDRNYEQYF
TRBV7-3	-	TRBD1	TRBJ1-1	TGTGCCAGCAGCTTACAGGGGGCTAGAACTGAAGCTTTCTTT	CASSLQGARTEAFF
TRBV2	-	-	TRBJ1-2	TGTGCCAGCAGTGAAGCGCTTGCGGGAGCGGGCTATGGCTACACCTTC	CASSEALAGAGYGYTF
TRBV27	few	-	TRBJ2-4	TGTGCCAGCAGTTTTAGTCTAGCCAAAAACATTCAGTACTTC	CASSFSLAKNIQYF
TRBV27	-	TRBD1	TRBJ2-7	TGTGCCAGCAGTTTAGGACAGGGACCCTACGAGCAGTACTTC	CASSLGQGPYEQYF
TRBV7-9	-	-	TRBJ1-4	TGTGCCAGCAGCTTAGAGACAGTGGGGGAAAAACTGTTTTTT	CASSLETVGEKLFF
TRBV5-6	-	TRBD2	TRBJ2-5	TGTGCCACGGGACTAGCAGGGAACCAAGAGACCCAGTACTTC	CATGLAGNQETQYF
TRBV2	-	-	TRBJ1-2	TGTGCCAGATCACGACAGACCTCCTATGGCTACACCTTC	CARSRQTSYGYTF
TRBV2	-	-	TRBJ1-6	TGTGCCAGCACCTGGGGGGGAGGAGGCTCACCCCTCCACTTT	CASTWGGGGSPLHF
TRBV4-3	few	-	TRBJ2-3	TGCGCCAGCAGCCAAGATATGGGCGGGGGCGCAGATACGCAGTATTTT	CASSQDMGGGADTQYF
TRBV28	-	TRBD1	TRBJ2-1	TGTGCCAGCAGCTACAGGGGTTATGAGCAGTTCTTC	CASSYRGYEQFF
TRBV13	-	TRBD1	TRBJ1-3	TGTGCCAGCAGCTTCCGGGGGACAGCTGGAAACACCATATATTTT	CASSFRGTAGNTIYF
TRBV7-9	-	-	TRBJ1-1	TGTGCCAGCAGCTTAATTGGCGGGCATGGGAACACTGAAGCTTTCTTT	CASSLIGGHGNTEAFF
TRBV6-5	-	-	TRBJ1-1	TGTGCCAGCAGGGGATCGGGGGGCCCTAACACTGAAGCTTTCTTT	CASRGSGGPNTEAFF
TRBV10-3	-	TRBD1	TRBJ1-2	TGTGCCATCAGTCTTGACAGGGGTTGGGATGGCTACACCTTC	CAISLDRGWDGYTF
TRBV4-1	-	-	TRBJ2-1	TGCGCCAGCAGTCCCCCTGGGGAGAATGAGCAGTTCTTC	CASSPPGENEQFF
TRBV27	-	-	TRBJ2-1	TGTGCCAGCAGCCGCGACAGTAGTCCCTACAATGAGCAGTTCTTC	CASSRDSSPYNEQFF
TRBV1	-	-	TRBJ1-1	TGCACCAGCAGCCAGCCATTCAAGGACAGGGATGGGATAAGGGCTTTCTTT	CTSSQPFKDRDGIRAFF
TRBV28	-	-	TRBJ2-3	TGTGCCAGCAGTCCCCTAGCTTCTAGCACAGATACGCAGTATTTT	CASSPLASSTDTQYF
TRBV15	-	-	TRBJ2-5	TGTGCCACCAGCAGAACCCTTGCCGAAGGGGGGGAAGAGACCCAGTACTTC	CATSRTLAEGGEETQYF
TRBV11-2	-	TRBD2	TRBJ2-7	TGTGCCAGCAGCAGCCGACTAGCGGGAGCCTACGAGCAGTACTTC	CASSSRLAGAYEQYF
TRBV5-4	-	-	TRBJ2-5	TGTGCCAGCAGCTTAGGGGGGGGGATGGAGACCCAGTACTTC	CASSLGGGMETQYF
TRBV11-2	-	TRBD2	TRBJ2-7	TGTGCCAGCATCCCACGGGGGGGGCGCTGGAACGAGCAGTACTTC	CASIPRGGRWNEQYF
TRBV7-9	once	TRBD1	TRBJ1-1	TGTGCCAGCAGCCCCAGAGGGACAGGGGGTACTGAAGCTTTCTTT	CASSPRGTGGTEAFF
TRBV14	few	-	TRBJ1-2	TGTGCCAGCAGCCTCACAACAGGGATAGGGGGCTACACCTTC	CASSLTTGIGGYTF
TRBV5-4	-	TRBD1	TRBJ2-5	TGTGCCAGCAGCATTGGGACAGATAAAGAGACCCAGTACTTC	CASSIGTDKETQYF
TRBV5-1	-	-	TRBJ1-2	TGCGCCAGCAGCCGGGACTCTAACTATGGCTACACCTTC	CASSRDSNYGYTF
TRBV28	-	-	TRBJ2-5	TGTGCCAGCAGTTTAGGGGGTAGCGGAGAGACCCAGTACTTC	CASSLGGSGETQYF